A selection of T cell receptor beta chains follows, all from one sample in a study of patients and donors after allogeneic stem cell transplantation. TCRdb used MiXCR to reprocess the RT-PCR reads, holding one entry per CDR3 protein. The top ten hold over 6% of the sample, which has approximately 430,000 distinct CDR3 sequences, 16% seen once. Sequenced: blood, either unsorted or a sorted T cell fraction (not recorded which). These receptors all stem from a human donor who was either an allogeneic HSCT recipient or a stem cell or donor lymphocyte infusion donor (not recorded which). It is not recorded whose cells these are; they may come from a transplant donor. The CDR3 runs from the conserved cysteine through the conserved F or W. D genes are given only for firm matches. Expanded clones get a size class; other rows say once, few or many, or leave the size out.

NA	TRBV5-6	TRBD1	TRBJ1-2	CASSLDRGRVGYTF	TGTGCCAGCAGCTTGGACAGGGGGCGCGTAGGCTACACCTTC
NA	TRBV11-1	TRBD2	TRBJ2-1	CASSFGSGSIHEQFF	TGTGCCAGCAGCTTTGGCAGCGGGAGTATCCATGAGCAGTTCTTC
NA	TRBV29-1	NA	TRBJ1-2	CSVEGWSANIPHGYTF	TGCAGCGTTGAGGGTTGGTCGGCCAACATACCTCATGGCTACACCTTC
few	TRBV7-9	NA	TRBJ2-1	CASSPTNNNEQFF	TGTGCCAGCAGCCCGACCAATAACAATGAGCAGTTCTTC
NA	TRBV9	NA	TRBJ2-1	CASSVATRTVGDNEQFF	TGTGCCAGCAGCGTAGCTACCCGGACTGTCGGGGACAATGAGCAGTTCTTC
NA	TRBV6-1	TRBD1	TRBJ2-3	CASTGQGHTDTQYF	TGTGCCAGCACCGGACAGGGACACACAGATACGCAGTATTTT
NA	TRBV4-3	NA	TRBJ2-3	CASSQPPPSKTGDTQYF	TGCGCCAGCAGCCAACCCCCTCCCTCAAAGACGGGAGATACGCAGTATTTT
NA	TRBV20-1	NA	TRBJ2-7	CSASASDYEQYF	TGCAGTGCTAGCGCTAGCGACTACGAGCAGTACTTC
NA	TRBV7-9	NA	TRBJ2-1	CASSLSLRYNEQFF	TGTGCCAGCAGCTTATCTCTAAGATACAATGAGCAGTTCTTC
NA	TRBV10-3	NA	TRBJ2-7	CAISRSKDPGDDEQYF	TGTGCCATCAGTAGATCAAAGGACCCAGGGGACGACGAGCAGTACTTC
NA	TRBV7-9	TRBD2	TRBJ2-5	CASSPGLAGFKTQYF	TGTGCCAGCAGCCCCGGACTAGCGGGATTCAAGACCCAGTACTTC
NA	TRBV10-3	NA	TRBJ2-1	CAISVNNEQFF	TGTGCCATCAGTGTAAACAATGAGCAGTTCTTC
few	TRBV9	NA	TRBJ1-3	CASSVATGNTIYF	TGTGCCAGCAGCGTAGCTACCGGAAACACCATATATTTT
few	TRBV2	NA	TRBJ2-7	CASRLPKSHYEQYF	TGTGCCAGCAGGCTCCCTAAATCCCACTACGAGCAGTACTTC
few	TRBV5-8	NA	TRBJ2-7	CASSLDVAQYF	TGTGCCAGCAGCTTGGATGTGGCCCAGTACTTC
many	TRBV4-1	TRBD1	TRBJ2-7	CASSLRQGTYEQYF	TGCGCCAGCAGCCTACGACAGGGAACCTACGAGCAGTACTTC
few	TRBV12-3/TRBV12-4	NA	TRBJ1-1	CASSFTRVNTEAFF	TGTGCCAGCAGTTTTACCAGGGTGAACACTGAAGCTTTCTTT